The clone carrying this T cell receptor beta chain was counted only a few times. Both 60 Vbeta primers and 13 Jbeta primers went into the PCR. Data came from immunoSEQ multiplex PCR; TCRdb stores just in-frame clones and leaves some out. The sample lists 100,000 to 150,000 clones, 10% to 13% seen once, with just over 4.5% in the top ten. This entry comes from a study of cytomegalovirus exposure and HLA in healthy donors. The CDR3 extends over 14 amino acids. Germline CDR1 and CDR2: LGHNA and YNFKEQ. V was shortened by 4 bases and J by 8 bases, with 17 bases between the two germline ends. The genes are TRBV4-2 and TRBJ1-1; D call uncertain. Sequenced material: PBMCs. This sequence originates from a woman between 18 and 29 years old in good health and CMV-seropositive. This CDR3 reads CASSRSHSGLEAFF. The CDR3 DNA reads TGTGCCAGCAGCCGTTCGCATTCTGGGCTGGAAGCTTTCTTT.